This T cell receptor beta chain came from a study of T-cell reconstitution after alpha-beta-depleted transplantation in children. The V gene's germline CDR1 is MDHEN and CDR2 SYDVKM. Trimming pared 5 bases from V and 4 bases from J, leaving 7 bases between. The CDR3 length is 12 residues. Preparation of the TCRbeta library was carried out with unique molecular identifiers. Each CDR3 protein gets one entry after TCRdb re-called the PCR reads with MiXCR. The sample consists of 210,000 or so distinct CDR3 sequences, about 11% of them appearing once. Whole-study results and caveats: Day-60 TCRbeta diversity that was high in some patients was derived from surviving recipient T cells and thymic progenitors. Hyperexpanded clones declined; after one year, newly produced T cells mostly supplied diversity. Reported findings indicate that, about two months after transplant, alpha-beta T cells came from several hundred expanded clones, which were derived from non-depleted graft cells.

There are many counts of this clonotype. Antigen: not known. This chain connects TRBV28 to TRBJ2-3; D is unresolved. This receptor was taken from a child under two years old with acute myeloid leukemia, due to receive a stem cell transplant. The sample here was PBMCs, taken before TCRalphabeta/CD19-depleted stem cell transplant. Here the CDR3 reads CASSPRPDTQYF. CDR3 DNA sequence: TGTGCCAGCAGTCCCAGACCAGATACGCAGTATTTT.